These 8 T cell receptor beta chains were sequenced from one sample in a study of T cells in Graves' hyperthyroidism and ophthalmopathy. From RNA transcripts, TCR beta CDR3 regions were amplified. In the first-round RT-PCR of the TCR CDR3, the HTBI primer set was used. TCRdb used MiXCR to reprocess the multiplex PCR reads, holding one entry per CDR3 protein. The sample carries around 500,000 distinct CDR3 sequences, around 15% recorded once. The sequenced material came from blood. These receptors originate from a woman between 35 and 50 years old with Graves' hyperthyroidism.

This clonotype was seen more than once but under ten times. This chain uses TRBV6-5 with TRBJ1-2, with TRBD1 matching 7 bases. The CDR3 is made up of 15 amino acids. Trimming removed 2 bases from V and 5 bases from J; junction bases left unmatched: 8. The germline V gene has CDR1 MNHEY and CDR2 SVGAGI. CDR3 in DNA: TGTGCCAGCAGTTACCGGGACAGTTTAGGTTATGGCTACACCTTC. Translated: CASSYRDSLGYGYTF.

The chain joins TRBV10-3 to TRBJ2-2; 8 bases fit TRBD2. After removal of 4 bases from V and 1 base from J, the junction contained 8 bases not matched to a gene. CDR1 ENHRY and CDR2 SYGVKD come from the germline V gene. The CDR3 sequence is 17 residues long. The CDR3 sequence is CAISAKGSGRNTGELFF. Written as DNA, the CDR3 is TGTGCCATCAGTGCGAAGGGAAGCGGGAGGAACACCGGGGAGCTGTTTTTT.

V usage is TRBV20-1 and J usage is TRBJ2-7, with TRBD2 identical over 11 bases. CDR1 is DFQATT and CDR2 is SNEGSKA in the germline V gene (reference sequence). With 5 bases clipped from V and 0 bases from J, the junction kept 3 bases outside the gene matches. CDR3 size: 14 residues. This CDR3 reads CSALTSGGSYEQYF. The DNA of the CDR3 is TGCAGTGCTTTAACTAGCGGGGGCTCCTACGAGCAGTACTTC.

This clonotype was observed at least ten times. The chain joins TRBV6-2 or TRBV6-3 to TRBJ2-6; D is possibly TRBD1 (5 bases). Between the trimmed V and J ends, which lost 0 bases and 0 bases, there was a span of 18 bases. Germline V gene data show CDR1 as MNHEY and CDR2 as SVGEGT. This CDR3 is 20 amino acids long. The CDR3 coding sequence is TGTGCCAGCAGTTACTCGATAGTTTCCAGGGCTAGCTCTGGGGCCAACGTCCTGACTTTC. Residues: CASSYSIVSRASSGANVLTF.

The chain couples TRBV9 to TRBJ1-1; a possible D gene is TRBD1 (6 bases). Germline loops: CDR1 SGDLS, CDR2 YYNGEE. With 3 bases removed from V and 2 bases from J, the gap between germline ends came to 11 bases. CDR3 length equals 14 residues. The CDR3 reads CASSAGTLNTEAFF. DNA for the CDR3: TGTGCCAGCAGCGCCGGGACACTCAACACTGAAGCTTTCTTT.

This clonotype showed up many times. This chain joins TRBV7-9 and TRBJ1-5; the match to TRBD1 covers 8 bases. CDR3 length: 16 residues. CDR1 is SEHNR and CDR2 is FQNEAQ in the germline V gene (reference sequence). V was pared by 5 bases and J by 3 bases, with 9 bases of the junction left unmatched. The CDR3 region has the DNA TGTGCCAGCAGCCAGGGGACAGGCCTACCCAATCAGCCCCAGCATTTT. Protein product: CASSQGTGLPNQPQHF.

This clonotype was observed a handful of times. The chain links TRBV5-6 to TRBJ2-7, with D tentatively TRBD1 (6 bases). The CDR3 loop spans 13 amino acids. V gave up 1 base and J gave up 5 bases, with 10 bases separating them. The germline CDR1 and CDR2 sequences are SGHDT and YYEEEE. The CDR3 nucleotides are TGTGCCAGCAGCTTGTGGGGGCCTAACGAGCAGTACTTC. Translated: CASSLWGPNEQYF.

This clonotype has at least ten counts. J is TRBJ1-4 and V is TRBV15; D gene unclear. The CDR3 is made up of 15 amino acids. V was shortened by 4 bases and J by 0 bases, with 9 bases between the two germline ends. Germline V gene data show CDR1 as LNHNV and CDR2 as YYDKDF (reference sequence). DNA for the CDR3: TGTGCCACCAGCAAAGAGCTTGCAACTAATGAAAAACTGTTTTTT. Protein: CATSKELATNEKLFF.